Each of the 29 T cell receptor beta chains below was sequenced from the same sample in a study of regulatory T cells in long-lasting Graves disease. Stated time point: newly diagnosed GD, antithyroid drugs for less than 3 months. From PBMCs, RNA was extracted and then used to make the TCR library. Building of the TCR beta libraries involved iRepertoire HTBI primers and Arm-PCR of CDR3 regions. TCRdb re-called the multiplex PCR reads through MiXCR, storing one row per CDR3 protein. The sample lists 400,000 to 500,000 distinct CDR3 sequences, approximately 16% seen once, with roughly 8% in the top ten. The sample also formed part of further work on T cells in Graves' hyperthyroidism and ophthalmopathy.

The source was peripheral blood mononuclear cells (PBMCs), collected at new diagnosis, from a patient treated with antithyroid drugs. These receptors all stem from a woman in her thirties or forties with Graves disease.

This clonotype has more than one count but fewer than ten. This rearrangement joins TRBV19 to TRBJ2-2, with TRBD2 matching 8 bases. Germline assignment: CDR1 LNHDA and CDR2 SQIVND (reference sequence). The V gene end was trimmed by 7 bases and the J gene end by 6 bases; junction bases not matched to a gene: 7. The CDR3 totals 14 residues. The CDR3 DNA sequence: TGTGCCAGTACCTGGGGACTAGTGGCCGGGGAGCTGTTTTTT. Its translation: CASTWGLVAGELFF. Together with reference TRBV19 and TRBJ2-2, the CDR3 gives the full variable domain: DGGITQSPKYLFRKEGQNVTLSCEQNLNHDAMYWYRQDPGQGLRLIYYSQIVNDFQKGDIAEGYSVSREKKESFPLTVTSAQKNPTAFYLCASTWGLVAGELFFGEGSRLTVL.

This clonotype was picked up many times. This chain connects TRBV7-2 to TRBJ2-1; the match to TRBD2 covers 9 bases. The germline CDR1 and CDR2 sequences are SGHTA and FQGNSA. With V trimmed by 5 bases and J by 9 bases, 5 bases remained unmatched. The CDR3 is made up of 13 amino acids. The CDR3 DNA is TGTGCCAGCAGCCCGAGCGGGAGGACTGAGCAGTTCTTC. Residues: CASSPSGRTEQFF. The variable domain in full, with the rest retrieved from reference TRBV7-2 and TRBJ2-1, is GAGVSQSPSNKVTEKGKDVELRCDPISGHTALYWYRQSLGQGLEFLIYFQGNSAPDKSGLPSDRFSAERTGGSVSTLTIQRTQQEDSAVYLCASSPSGRTEQFFGPGTRLTVL.

This clonotype was recorded many times. The chain joins TRBV6-1 to TRBJ2-5, with 9 bases aligning to TRBD2. The CDR3 has 14 residues. Germline V CDR1 and CDR2: MNHNS, SASEGT. The V and J ends lost 6 bases and 4 bases, in that order; junction bases with no gene match: 6. DNA of the CDR3: TGTGCCAGCAGACGCGGGACTAGCAGAGAGACCCAGTACTTC. Its protein product is CASRRGTSRETQYF.

Many counts were recorded for this clonotype. The rearrangement joins TRBV12-3 or TRBV12-4 to TRBJ2-7; maybe TRBD1 (6 bases). The V gene lost 6 bases and the J gene lost 7 bases, with 22 bases spanning the gap. The CDR3 is 15 residues long. The CDR3 loop reads CASSRTGFEIVEQYF. The CDR3 region has the DNA TGTGCCAGCAGCCGCACAGGGTTTGAGATAGTGGAGCAGTACTTC.

The rearrangement joins TRBV6-5 to TRBJ2-7, with TRBD1 as a possible D gene (6 bases). CDR1 is MNHEY, CDR2 SVGAGI, per germline. V shed 0 bases and J shed 3 bases, with 12 bases lying between them. The length of the CDR3 is 15 residues. CDR3 DNA sequence: TGTGCCAGCAGTTACTCGACAGGACTTCTCTACGAGCAGTACTTC. The encoded protein is CASSYSTGLLYEQYF.

The table lists this clonotype with a few counts. The gene calls are TRBV29-1 and TRBJ2-5, with 12 bases that match TRBD2. The CDR3 spans 13 residues. CDR1 is SQVTM, CDR2 ANQGSEA, per germline. With 5 bases clipped from V and 5 bases from J, the junction kept 3 bases outside the gene matches. CDR3 nucleotides: TGCAGCGTTTTAACTAGCGGGAGGGAGACCCAGTACTTC. Encoded protein: CSVLTSGRETQYF. The full variable domain, completed using reference TRBV29-1 and TRBJ2-5, is SAVISQKPSRDICQRGTSLTIQCQVDSQVTMMFWYRQQPGQSLTLIATANQGSEATYESGFVIDKFPISRPNLTFSTLTVSNMSPEDSSIYLCSVLTSGRETQYFGPGTRLLVL.

This clonotype came up many times. At one end the junction does not follow the germline gene, possibly because of a read error. This chain connects TRBV5-1 to TRBJ2-3, with 9 bases identical to TRBD1. Germline V gene lookup returns CDR1 SGHRS and CDR2 YFSETQ. The CDR3 runs 14 residues. The DNA of the CDR3 is TGTGCCAGCAGCTTGGGACAGGGCCCAGATACGCAGTATTTT. It codes for CASSLGQGPDTQYF.

This clonotype was recorded many times. The V gene is TRBV2, the J gene TRBJ2-2, with D maybe TRBD1 (6 bases). CDR3 size: 13 residues. Trimming stripped 2 bases from V and 8 bases from J, with 9 bases between. Germline values: CDR1 SNHLY, CDR2 FYNNEI. The CDR3 nucleotides are TGTGCCAGCAGTGAAAGGGGGACAGGGGAGCTGTTTTTT. Translated, it gives CASSERGTGELFF.

This clonotype occurred many times. The rearrangement uses TRBV11-3 and TRBJ2-7, with D maybe TRBD1 (6 bases). The CDR3 spans 15 residues. V lost 5 bases, J lost 2 bases, and 16 bases lay in between. Germline values: CDR1 SGHNT, CDR2 YENEEA. DNA for the CDR3: TGTGCCAGCAGCCAGCCCACAGGGACCACCTACGAGCAGTACTTC. This gives the protein CASSQPTGTTYEQYF.

The chain has TRBV7-8 and TRBJ1-2; D unresolved. The CDR3 spans 14 residues. Germline CDR1 reads SGHVS; CDR2 reads FQNEAQ. The V gene lost 3 bases and the J gene lost 1 base, with 9 bases spanning the gap. In DNA, the CDR3 is TGTGCCAGCAGCTTGCAGGATATTAACTATGGCTACACCTTC. Translating it yields CASSLQDINYGYTF. The full variable domain, its missing parts supplied by reference TRBV7-8 and TRBJ1-2, is GAGVSQSPRYKVAKRGQDVALRCDPISGHVSLFWYQQALGQGPEFLTYFQNEAQLDKSGLPSDRFFAERPEGSVSTLKIQRTQQEDSAVYLCASSLQDINYGYTFGSGTRLTVV.

This chain connects TRBV7-9 to TRBJ1-1, with TRBD1 matching 12 bases. CDR1 and CDR2 from the germline V gene are SEHNR and FQNEAQ (reference sequence). The junction had 11 bases not matched to a gene; V was cut back by 5 bases and J by 7 bases. The CDR3 has 16 amino acids. The CDR3, as DNA: TGTGCCAGCAGCGCGGGCACGGGACAGGGGGCTATTGAAGCTTTCTTT. Translated, it gives CASSAGTGQGAIEAFF.

This clonotype was seen at least ten times. The chain combines TRBV12-5 with TRBJ2-4; 8 bases match TRBD1. The CDR3 sequence is 12 residues long. The junction had 5 bases not matched to a gene; V was cut back by 9 bases and J by 7 bases. CDR1 and CDR2 (germline): LGHNT, FRNRAP. In nucleotides, the CDR3 is TGTGCTAGGACCAGGGGGCGGAACATTCAGTACTTC. Amino acid sequence: CARTRGRNIQYF. Supplemented by reference TRBV12-5 and TRBJ2-4, the full variable domain reads DARVTQTPRHKVTEMGQEVTMRCQPILGHNTVFWYRQTMMQGLELLAYFRNRAPLDDSGMPKDRFSAEMPDATLATLKIQPSEPRDSAVYFCARTRGRNIQYFGAGTRLSVL.

This clonotype was counted ten times or more. The chain is built from TRBV6-1 and TRBJ2-7, with 7 bases fitting TRBD1. This CDR3 has 15 amino acids. Germline CDR1 MNHNS, CDR2 SASEGT. The V gene end was trimmed by 8 bases and the J gene end by 0 bases; junction bases not matched to a gene: 10. DNA for the CDR3: TGTGCCAGCGGACTCACAGGGGAGAGCTCCTACGAGCAGTACTTC. Protein sequence: CASGLTGESSYEQYF.

The chain is built from TRBV6-2 or TRBV6-3 and TRBJ2-4; 7 bases map to TRBD2. CDR1 and CDR2 (germline): MNHEY, SVGEGT. The trim removed 0 bases at V and 1 base at J, leaving 3 bases unmatched. CDR3 length: 16 residues. CDR3 loop: CASSYSNSGAKNIQYF. In DNA form, the CDR3 reads TGTGCCAGCAGTTACTCGAATAGCGGGGCCAAAAACATTCAGTACTTC.

This clonotype appeared many times. V and J are TRBV5-1 and TRBJ2-1; the D gene is possibly TRBD2 (5 bases). The germline V gene encodes CDR1 SGHRS and CDR2 YFSETQ. V was cut by 4 bases and J by 0 bases, with 8 bases left in between. The CDR3 loop spans 14 amino acids. CDR3 nucleotide sequence: TGCGCCAGCAGCGATAGCGTCTCCTACAATGAGCAGTTCTTC. This encodes CASSDSVSYNEQFF.

This clonotype was recorded at least ten times. The chain uses TRBV2 and TRBJ2-5, with D perhaps TRBD2 (6 bases). V lost 6 bases, J lost 5 bases, and 19 bases lay in between. Germline V CDR1 and CDR2: SNHLY, FYNNEI. The CDR3 spans 15 residues. The CDR3 DNA reads TGTGCCAGCAGGGCGGGGACGCGAGCAAGGGAGACCCAGTACTTC. As protein: CASRAGTRARETQYF.

There are many counts of this clonotype. V gene TRBV28 combines with J gene TRBJ1-1, with 7 bases identical to TRBD1. In germline, CDR1 is MDHEN, CDR2 SYDVKM. The CDR3 contains 14 residues. Unmatched junction bases numbered 10, after V lost 10 bases and J lost 2 bases. DNA for the CDR3: TGTGCCACTAGCGCGCAGGGGGACAACACTGAAGCTTTCTTT. Amino acids: CATSAQGDNTEAFF. Full variable domain (outside the CDR3, taken from reference TRBV28 and TRBJ1-1): DVKVTQSSRYLVKRTGEKVFLECVQDMDHENMFWYRQDPGLGLRLIYFSYDVKMKEKGDIPEGYSVSREKKERFSLILESASTNQTSMYLCATSAQGDNTEAFFGQGTRLTVV.

A word on this clonotype: No conserved phenylalanine or tryptophan ends this CDR3, so it is likely a read error. The chain joins TRBV28 to TRBJ2-5; D remains ambiguous. Per germline, CDR1 MDHEN and CDR2 SYDVKM. Trimming shortened V by 3 bases and J by 2 bases, and 10 bases separated the two germline ends. This CDR3 has 14 amino acids. The CDR3 nucleotides read TGTGCCAGCAGTTTCCCGGTCTTTCAAGAGACCCAGTACTCC. It codes for CASSFPVFQETQYS.

The chain is built from TRBV10-2 and TRBJ2-2; 11 bases match TRBD2. After removal of 5 bases from V and 5 bases from J, the junction contained 7 bases not matched to a gene. The germline CDR1 and CDR2 sequences are WSHSY and SAAADI. This CDR3 is built from 16 residues. CDR3 sequence reads: CASSSVLAGDTGELFF. CDR3 DNA sequence: TGCGCCAGCAGTAGCGTACTAGCGGGAGATACCGGGGAGCTGTTTTTT.

This clonotype was counted a few times. J is TRBJ2-3 and V is TRBV7-9; 7 positions agree with TRBD2. After removal of 7 bases from V and 4 bases from J, the junction contained 17 bases not matched to a gene. Germline V gene sequence: CDR1 SEHNR, CDR2 FQNEAQ (reference sequence). CDR3 length: 17 residues. The CDR3 DNA sequence: TGTGCCAGCAATGGGGGGGTCACGCAGGGCAGCGCAGATACGCAGTATTTT. It encodes CASNGGVTQGSADTQYF.

In regard to this clonotype: The junction departs from the called germline gene at one end, perhaps through a read error. The genes are TRBV20-1 and TRBJ2-3; 7 bases agree with TRBD1. This CDR3 is 14 amino acids long. CDR1 is DFQATT and CDR2 is SNEGSKA in the germline V gene (reference sequence). CDR3 sequence reads: CSAAGTGATDTRYF. The CDR3 nucleotides are TGCAGTGCCGCCGGCACAGGGGCAACAGATACGCGGTATTTT.

There are many counts of this clonotype. This chain connects TRBV28 to TRBJ2-1; 9 nucleotides agree with TRBD2. This CDR3 is 13 amino acids long. J gave up 9 bases and V 7 bases, and 7 bases lay outside the gene matches. Germline V gene data show CDR1 as MDHEN and CDR2 as SYDVKM. CDR3 region: CASTAGGQGEQFF. The CDR3 nucleotides read TGTGCCAGCACCGCGGGAGGGCAGGGTGAGCAGTTCTTC.

This clonotype was observed a handful of times. The chain uses TRBV24-1 and TRBJ2-1, with unresolved D. Looked up from germline, CDR1 is KGHDR and CDR2 is SFDVKD. Trimming pared 4 bases from V and 6 bases from J, leaving 15 bases between. This CDR3 is built from 15 residues. CDR3 in amino acids: CATSESFGLRNEQFF. The CDR3 DNA reads TGTGCCACCAGTGAAAGTTTCGGCCTACGCAATGAGCAGTTCTTC.

Many counts were recorded for this clonotype. The chain employs TRBV12-3 or TRBV12-4 and TRBJ1-5; TRBD1 matches 10 bases. V gave up 3 bases and J gave up 6 bases; unmatched junction bases: 5. The CDR3 loop spans 15 amino acids. The CDR3 nucleotides read TGTGCCAGCAGTTTGGGGACAGGGGATGGTCAGCCCCAGCATTTT. Translating it yields CASSLGTGDGQPQHF.

This clonotype was seen a few times. The CDR3 protein is CSARDDQSLGNTIYF. Written as DNA, the CDR3 is TGCAGTGCTAGAGATGACCAGTCTCTGGGAAACACCATATATTTT. The V call is TRBV20-1, the J call TRBJ1-3; no clear D gene. In germline, CDR1 is DFQATT, CDR2 SNEGSKA (reference sequence). This CDR3 comprises 15 residues. V was cut by 0 bases and J by 4 bases, with 13 bases left in between.

This clonotype showed up just a few times. This chain connects TRBV6-1 to TRBJ2-6; TRBD1 matches at 9 bases. V dropped 7 bases and J dropped 0; count of bases not matched to a gene: 10. CDR1 is MNHNS and CDR2 is SASEGT in the germline V gene. There are 18 residues in the CDR3. CDR3 protein: CASTGTGFRLSGANVLTF. CDR3 nucleotides: TGTGCCAGCACCGGGACAGGGTTTCGACTCTCTGGGGCCAACGTCCTGACTTTC.

The sample holds many counts of this clonotype. The chain has TRBV2 and TRBJ2-3; tentatively, D is TRBD1 or TRBD2 (5 bases each). The CDR3 has 15 residues. Trimming shortened V by 9 bases and J by 0 bases, and 16 bases separated the two germline ends. Germline V gene data show CDR1 as SNHLY and CDR2 as FYNNEI. The DNA of the CDR3 is TGTGCCAGTAAACTAGACAGTTCTAGCACAGATACGCAGTATTTT. Protein product: CASKLDSSSTDTQYF.

The sample holds many counts of this clonotype. Here the CDR3 DNA reads TGTGCCAGCAGACTTGGGGACAGGGGGCTGGACGAGCAGTACTTC. It yields the protein CASRLGDRGLDEQYF. The rearrangement joins TRBV5-5 to TRBJ2-7, with 12 nucleotides matching TRBD1. The CDR3 sequence is 15 residues long. CDR1 and CDR2 from the germline V gene are SGHKS and YYEKEE (reference sequence). J lost 5 bases, V lost 5 bases, and 8 bases had no gene match.

The rearrangement joins TRBV2 to TRBJ2-7; 7 positions agree with TRBD1. V shed 6 bases, J shed 0 bases, and the junction held 8 bases outside the gene matches. Looked up from germline, CDR1 is SNHLY and CDR2 is FYNNEI. CDR3 length equals 15 residues. The CDR3 region is CASSRGQSNSYEQYF. The DNA for the CDR3 is TGTGCCAGCAGCCGGGGACAGTCAAACTCCTACGAGCAGTACTTC.